This is a list of T cell receptor beta chains from one sample in a study of Ad26.COV2.S vaccination and SARS-CoV-2 variants. Some clones are missing from TCRdb's copy, which holds only in-frame ones; the method was immunoSEQ multiplex PCR. The sample has roughly 700,000 clones; roughly 90% are singletons. The sequencing here drew on peripheral blood, taken in a trial of Ad26.COV2.S vaccine versus placebo. Every receptor here comes from a person aged 18-65 years who received the Ad26.COV2.S COVID-19 vaccine or a placebo. The CDR3 runs from the conserved cysteine through the conserved F or W. D genes are given only for firm matches. Size is omitted from some rows. Given values are once, few, many or a class for expanded clones.

v_call	j_call	d_call	clone_size	cdr3_aa	cdr3_nt
TRBV6-6	TRBJ2-5	TRBD1	-	CASEGARETQYF	TGTGCCAGCGAGGGGGCGCGGGAGACCCAGTACTTC
TRBV19	TRBJ2-7	-	-	CASSFGGNEQYF	TGTGCCAGTAGTTTTGGCGGGAACGAGCAGTACTTC
TRBV6-5	TRBJ2-7	-	-	CASSYSNAKFYEQYF	TGTGCCAGCAGTTACTCGAACGCCAAGTTCTACGAGCAGTACTTC
TRBV7-9	TRBJ2-5	-	-	CASSLAGQGPRETQYF	TGTGCCAGCAGCTTAGCGGGGCAGGGCCCTCGAGAGACCCAGTACTTC
TRBV7-8	TRBJ2-7	-	-	CASSLALGGAYEQYF	TGTGCCAGCAGCTTAGCGCTCGGGGGCGCCTACGAGCAGTACTTC
TRBV19	TRBJ2-1	TRBD2	-	CASSITGTSGSGYNEQFF	TGTGCCAGTAGTATAACGGGGACTAGCGGGAGTGGCTACAATGAGCAGTTCTTC
TRBV2	TRBJ1-6	TRBD1	-	CASSLQGAPDNSPLHF	TGTGCCAGCAGCTTACAGGGGGCGCCCGATAATTCACCCCTCCACTTT
TRBV18	TRBJ1-1	TRBD1	-	CASSPRQTGGKTEAFF	TGTGCCAGCTCACCACGCCAGACAGGGGGCAAGACTGAAGCTTTCTTT
TRBV5-4	TRBJ1-2	-	-	CASSPLHTGNGGYTF	TGTGCCAGCAGCCCCTTACACACAGGGAATGGTGGCTACACCTTC
TRBV4-2	TRBJ2-7	-	few	CASSLAWRVFEQYF	TGTGCCAGCAGCCTAGCCTGGAGGGTTTTTGAGCAGTACTTC
TRBV3-1/TRBV3-2	TRBJ2-5	-	-	CASSPGSYQETQYF	TGTGCCAGCAGCCCTGGGTCGTACCAAGAGACCCAGTACTTC
TRBV30	TRBJ2-3	-	once	CAWSGADTQYF	TGTGCCTGGAGTGGAGCAGATACGCAGTATTTT
TRBV7-9	TRBJ2-3	TRBD2	-	CASSQGLAGDTQYF	TGTGCCAGCAGCCAAGGGCTAGCGGGAGATACGCAGTATTTT
TRBV5-1	TRBJ2-7	TRBD1	-	CASSLEGQGILLYF	TGCGCCAGCAGCTTGGAGGGACAGGGGATTCTGCTGTACTTC
TRBV10-2	TRBJ2-5	-	-	CASSEIQTQYF	TGCGCCAGCAGTGAAATTCAGACCCAGTACTTC
TRBV3-1/TRBV3-2	TRBJ2-5	TRBD1	-	CASSWTGQETQYF	TGTGCCAGCAGCTGGACAGGCCAAGAGACCCAGTACTTC
TRBV6-5	TRBJ1-3	-	-	CASSYSGTGGNTIYF	TGTGCCAGCAGTTACAGTGGAACGGGAGGAAACACCATATATTTT
TRBV27	TRBJ2-3	-	-	CASSFNRATDTQYF	TGTGCCAGCAGTTTCAACAGAGCCACAGATACGCAGTATTTT
TRBV30	TRBJ1-4	-	-	CAWSQDPATNEKLFF	TGTGCCTGGAGTCAGGACCCTGCAACTAATGAAAAACTGTTTTTT
TRBV5-8	TRBJ1-3	-	once	CASSLVGSGNTIYF	TGTGCCAGCAGCTTGGTTGGCTCTGGAAACACCATATATTTT
TRBV4-2	TRBJ2-1	-	-	CASSRAGGPYNEQFF	TGTGCCAGCAGCCGGGCCGGGGGCCCCTACAATGAGCAGTTCTTC
TRBV5-1	TRBJ2-7	-	-	CASSLQDPYMNEQYF	TGCGCCAGCAGCCTACAGGATCCCTATATGAACGAGCAGTACTTC
TRBV5-1	TRBJ2-3	TRBD2	-	CASSWTTSAFTDTQYF	TGCGCCAGCAGCTGGACGACTAGCGCTTTCACAGATACGCAGTATTTT
TRBV3-1/TRBV3-2	TRBJ2-4	-	-	CASSQERNSLAQYF	TGTGCCAGCAGCCAAGAAAGGAACAGCTTAGCTCAGTACTTC
TRBV9	TRBJ2-7	-	-	CASSVAPRTYEQYF	TGTGCCAGCAGCGTAGCCCCCAGAACCTACGAGCAGTACTTC
TRBV9	TRBJ2-7	-	once	CASSPSRAAPEQYF	TGTGCCAGCAGCCCCTCCCGGGCGGCTCCGGAGCAGTACTTC